This note documents a single TCR beta chain sequence. As yet, its antigen is unknown. Sequenced material consisted of expressed TCRB transcripts (all of the isolated RNA was reverse transcribed). Sequenced by immunoSEQ multiplex PCR; TCRdb stores in-frame clones only, minus some. Of under 20,000 clones in the sample, just over 70% were seen once. The sample originates from a study of beta chain features in type 1 diabetes. Study information: Researchers looked at over 100,000,000 sorted cells across all samples. General observations from the study: For Type 1 diabetes patients, all four CD4+ subsets carried TCRB CDR3s that were moderately but significantly shorter. Possible PCR preference for shorter templates applied equally to patients and controls. Naive, central memory and Treg TCRB repertoires appeared more alike in patients than in healthy donors.

Post-sort purity exceeded 95% for all sorted populations. CDR3 length: 15 residues. V dropped 3 bases and J dropped 4 bases, with 15 bases sitting between them. Germline V gene data show CDR1 as MNHEY and CDR2 as SMNVEV (reference sequence). The sequenced sample consisted of stem cell memory CD4+ T cells from blood. The V call is TRBV27, the J call TRBJ1-1, with D maybe TRBD1 (5 bases). The receptor's source is a man aged 30-40 years with type 1 diabetes. CDR3 loop: CASSFTSGSGTEAFF. The CDR3 bases are TGTGCCAGCAGTTTTACCTCAGGGTCGGGCACTGAAGCTTTCTTT.